The 19 T cell receptor beta chains given below trace back to one sample, sequenced in a study of identical twins. In TCRdb, the 5' RACE reads were re-called with MiXCR into one record per CDR3 protein. This sample has over 250,000 distinct CDR3 sequences, with nearly 9.5% found just once. These sequences were also reported in another study, on yellow fever vaccine responses in identical twins.

The sample taken for sequencing was CD8+ T cells sorted from blood. The receptor source for this set is a woman between 18 and 29 years old in good health.

This clonotype appeared a few times. V usage is TRBV28 and J usage is TRBJ2-3, with D possibly being TRBD2 (5 bases). Germline values: CDR1 MDHEN, CDR2 SYDVKM. The CDR3 extends over 17 amino acids. V was cut by 3 bases and J by 6 bases, with 22 bases left in between. DNA of the CDR3: TGTGCCAGCAGTTTCGTCGGGGATGAAAGCGCGTTCGATACGCAGTATTTT. Translation gives CASSFVGDESAFDTQYF. The full variable domain, its missing parts supplied by reference TRBV28 and TRBJ2-3, is DVKVTQSSRYLVKRTGEKVFLECVQDMDHENMFWYRQDPGLGLRLIYFSYDVKMKEKGDIPEGYSVSREKKERFSLILESASTNQTSMYLCASSFVGDESAFDTQYFGPGTRLTVL.

The V gene is TRBV29-1, the J gene TRBJ1-1, with a tentative D call TRBD1 (6 bases). Germline V gives CDR1 SQVTM, CDR2 ANQGSEA. Trimming took 3 bases from V and 1 from J, leaving 12 bases between them. The CDR3 sequence is 14 residues long. DNA of the CDR3: TGCAGCGTTGAGGGGGCAGGGGAGAACACTGAAGCTTTCTTT. Translation gives CSVEGAGENTEAFF.

This clonotype has more than one count but fewer than ten. V and J are TRBV29-1 and TRBJ2-1; no definite D call. CDR1 is SQVTM and CDR2 is ANQGSEA in the germline V gene. The CDR3 is 11 residues long. Trimming took 6 bases from V and 6 from J, leaving 9 bases between them. DNA of the CDR3: TGCAGCGTCGACGCCCCCAATGAGCAGTTCTTC. It translates to CSVDAPNEQFF.

Ten or more counts support this clonotype. V and J are TRBV29-1 and TRBJ2-7; no definite D call. Trimming removed 1 base from V and 3 bases from J, with 7 bases in between. Germline V CDR1 and CDR2: SQVTM, ANQGSEA. The CDR3 has 12 amino acids. Written as DNA, the CDR3 is TGCAGCGTTGAAGCCCAGAACTACGAGCAGTACTTC. It specifies CSVEAQNYEQYF.

The rearrangement links TRBV10-1 to TRBJ2-5, with 10 bases lining up with TRBD2. V lost 6 bases and J lost 2; bases outside the gene matches: 9. Per germline, CDR1 WNHNN and CDR2 SYGVQD (reference sequence). The CDR3 totals 16 residues. The CDR3 loop is CASRSGRASTQETQYF. The CDR3 nucleotides are TGCGCCAGCAGGAGCGGGAGGGCCTCCACACAAGAGACCCAGTACTTC.

This clonotype was counted at least ten times. The genes are TRBV12-3 or TRBV12-4 and TRBJ2-2, with a possible D match to TRBD2 (5 bases). With 6 bases removed from V and 7 bases from J, the gap between germline ends came to 21 bases. The CDR3 sequence is 16 residues long. The CDR3 nucleotides are TGTGCCAGCAGGCCCTCCCGAAGGGAGAAAAACGGGGAGCTGTTTTTT. Translated, it gives CASRPSRREKNGELFF.

Notes on this clonotype: An end of the junction does not agree with germline; a read error may underlie this. V gene TRBV20-1 combines with J gene TRBJ2-7, with TRBD2 matching over 9 bases. CDR3 length: 16 amino acids. Germline CDR1 and CDR2: DFQATT and SNEGSKA (reference sequence). The chain's CDR3 is CSAEGDTSGQTYEQYF. As DNA, the CDR3 is TGCAGTGCTGAAGGGGATACTAGCGGGCAAACCTACGAGCAATACTTC.

This clonotype appeared a few times. The chain uses TRBV12-3 or TRBV12-4 and TRBJ2-2; TRBD2 agrees at 13 bases. V was clipped by 2 bases and J by 1 base; unmatched bases: 10. The CDR3 runs to 20 residues. DNA of the CDR3: TGTGCCAGCAGTTTACGACCCGGACTAGCGGGGGCGAAGAACACCGGGGAGCTGTTTTTT. Protein product: CASSLRPGLAGAKNTGELFF.

This chain connects TRBV21-1 to TRBJ1-1. TRBV21-1 is deemed a pseudogene. The length of the CDR3 is 16 residues. The CDR3 reads CASSTFSTVLNTEAFF. The CDR3 DNA follows: TGTGCCAGCAGCACCTTTTCGACGGTATTGAACACTGAAGCTTTCTTT.

The rearrangement links TRBV27 to TRBJ2-7; weak D call: TRBD1 (5 bases). The CDR3 sequence is 13 residues long. CDR1 and CDR2 (germline): MNHEY, SMNVEV (reference sequence). V was pared by 5 bases and J by 4 bases, with 12 bases between. CDR3 region: CASSMQQAYEQYF. The CDR3 nucleotides read TGTGCCAGCAGTATGCAACAGGCGTACGAGCAGTACTTC.

This clonotype was seen repeatedly, ten times or more. The chain is built from TRBV4-2 and TRBJ2-1, with D tentatively TRBD1 (6 bases). The CDR3 contains 18 residues. Trimming pared 4 bases from V and 7 bases from J, leaving 26 bases between. CDR1 LGHNA and CDR2 YNFKEQ come from the germline V gene. In nucleotides, the CDR3 is TGTGCCAGCAGCCCGAGGGCACAACAGGGTTCCCTTTTTAATGAGCAGTTCTTC. This gives the protein CASSPRAQQGSLFNEQFF.

This clonotype was seen ten or more times. The chain links TRBV7-6 to TRBJ2-5; unclear D gene. Trimming left V 4 bases short and J 3 bases short, with 9 bases between. Germline CDR1 reads SGHVS; CDR2 reads FNYEAQ. This CDR3 has 13 residues. The CDR3 loop reads CASSSYIKETQYF. The CDR3 DNA follows: TGTGCCAGCAGCTCATATATCAAAGAGACCCAGTACTTC.

This chain connects TRBV3-1 to TRBJ2-3; D is unresolved. The V gene lost 4 bases and the J gene lost 11 bases, with 16 bases spanning the gap. There are 13 residues in the CDR3. From germline, CDR1 is LGHDT and CDR2 YNNKEL (reference sequence). CDR3 in DNA: TGTGCCAGCAGCCCCTTTTCTTCTTCAGGGCAGTATTTT. Translated, it gives CASSPFSSSGQYF.

The sample holds a few counts of this clonotype. The chain recombines TRBV7-9 with TRBJ2-5; D might be TRBD1 or TRBD2, each matching 6 bases. The CDR3 consists of 15 residues. The ends were cut back, 7 bases at V and 3 bases at J, with 18 bases in the middle. Germline V CDR1 and CDR2: SEHNR, FQNEAQ (reference sequence). CDR3 coding DNA: TGTGCCAGCACCGACTGGGGGGCGGCTAAAGAGACCCAGTACTTC. It codes for CASTDWGAAKETQYF. Full variable domain (rest looked up from reference TRBV7-9 and TRBJ2-5): DTGVSQNPRHKITKRGQNVTFRCDPISEHNRLYWYRQTLGQGPEFLTYFQNEAQLEKSRLLSDRFSAERPKGSFSTLEIQRTEQGDSAMYLCASTDWGAAKETQYFGPGTRLLVL.

This clonotype was recorded at least ten times. This chain joins TRBV4-3 and TRBJ2-5; 10 bases align to TRBD2. There are 16 residues in the CDR3. Trimming cost V 5 bases and J 1 base; bases outside gene matches: 7. Germline loops: CDR1 LGHNA, CDR2 YSLEER. The chain's CDR3 is CASSGIAGGIQETQYF. In nucleotides, the CDR3 is TGCGCCAGCAGCGGAATAGCGGGAGGAATCCAAGAGACCCAGTACTTC.

The table lists this clonotype with a few counts. The rearrangement joins TRBV7-9 to TRBJ2-3; D is ambiguous. CDR3 length: 15 amino acids. V dropped 1 base and J dropped 3 bases, with 11 bases sitting between them. Germline CDR1 SEHNR, CDR2 FQNEAQ (reference sequence). The CDR3 DNA follows: TGTGCCAGCAGCTTAGGAATAGTCCAGACAGATACGCAGTATTTT. This encodes CASSLGIVQTDTQYF. Full variable domain (missing parts from reference TRBV7-9 and TRBJ2-3): DTGVSQNPRHKITKRGQNVTFRCDPISEHNRLYWYRQTLGQGPEFLTYFQNEAQLEKSRLLSDRFSAERPKGSFSTLEIQRTEQGDSAMYLCASSLGIVQTDTQYFGPGTRLTVL.

In its sample, this clonotype was seen a few times. The chain has TRBV5-5 and TRBJ2-3, with TRBD2 matching 8 bases. Germline values: CDR1 SGHKS, CDR2 YYEKEE (reference sequence). V was clipped by 4 bases and J by 1 base; unmatched bases: 2. The CDR3 runs 14 residues. The CDR3 is CASSARGGTDTQYF. Here the CDR3 DNA reads TGTGCCAGCAGCGCGCGGGGGGGCACAGATACGCAGTATTTT.

This clonotype was counted a few times. The chain uses TRBV11-2 and TRBJ2-3, with 7 positions matching TRBD1. Trimming cost V 3 bases and J 3 bases; bases outside gene matches: 12. CDR1 and CDR2 (germline): SGHAT, FQNNGV. This CDR3 is built from 17 residues. Here the CDR3 reads CASSFPEEGAGTDTQYF. For the CDR3, the DNA is TGTGCCAGCAGCTTCCCTGAAGAGGGGGCCGGGACAGATACGCAGTATTTT. Complete variable domain (other parts from reference TRBV11-2 and TRBJ2-3): EAGVAQSPRYKIIEKRQSVAFWCNPISGHATLYWYQQILGQGPKLLIQFQNNGVVDDSQLPKDRFSAERLKGVDSTLKIQPAKLEDSAVYLCASSFPEEGAGTDTQYFGPGTRLTVL.

Ten or more counts support this clonotype. CDR3 nucleotide sequence: TGTGCCAGCAGCTTAATTGTGGGACAGCTTGAAGCTTTCTTT. It is translated as CASSLIVGQLEAFF. The chain employs TRBV7-8 and TRBJ1-1; 7 bases agree with TRBD1. Per germline, CDR1 SGHVS and CDR2 FQNEAQ. The CDR3 contains 14 residues. J gave up 7 bases and V 2 bases, and 7 bases lay outside the gene matches.